The 15 T cell receptor beta chains listed next were all sequenced from one sample in a study of blood T cell repertoires in COVID-19. Produced via immunoSEQ multiplex PCR; TCRdb's table is partial and in-frame only. Of roughly 250,000 clones listed, 70% to 90% are singletons. Material for sequencing was peripheral blood. Receptors originate from a woman aged 40 to 50 who had recovered from COVID-19.

This clone came up a few times. The V call is TRBV27, the J call TRBJ2-3; TRBD1 matches at 7 bases. The V segment lost 6 bases and the J segment 2 bases; nucleotides outside the gene matches: 5. The CDR3 is 14 amino acids. From germline, CDR1 is MNHEY and CDR2 SMNVEV (reference sequence). CDR3 in amino acids: CASRTGTFTDTQYF. The CDR3 DNA follows: TGTGCCAGCAGGACAGGGACCTTCACAGATACGCAGTATTTT.

The chain carries TRBV7-2 and TRBJ1-6, with a weak D call TRBD1 (5 bases). Germline assignment: CDR1 SGHTA and CDR2 FQGNSA. V lost 5 bases and J 3 bases, leaving 14 bases between the germline ends. The CDR3 consists of 16 residues. CDR3 DNA: TGTGCCAGCAGCCCGGGGAGGGGAAGCTATAATTCACCCCTCCACTTT. Translating it yields CASSPGRGSYNSPLHF.

The chain links TRBV4-1 to TRBJ2-7; no clear D. The CDR3 length is 13 residues. The germline CDR1 and CDR2 sequences are MGHRA and YSYEKL. V was pared by 0 bases and J by 4 bases, with 7 bases between. The CDR3 DNA is TGCGCCAGCAGCCAAGAGACGGAGTACGAGCAGTACTTC. It translates to CASSQETEYEQYF.

The V and J genes are TRBV15 and TRBJ1-5; D may be TRBD1 (5 bases). CDR3 length: 13 amino acids. In germline, CDR1 is LNHNV, CDR2 YYDKDF (reference sequence). Between the trimmed V and J ends, which lost 9 bases and 8 bases, there was a span of 17 bases. The CDR3 nucleotides read TGTGCCACTGGGGGAGGAGGTGTCGAGCCCCAGCATTTT. Translation: CATGGGGVEPQHF.

The chain has TRBV29-1 and TRBJ1-4; D is unclear. V was cut by 3 bases and J by 0 bases, with 11 bases left in between. Germline CDR1 reads SQVTM; CDR2 reads ANQGSEA. The CDR3 sequence is 15 residues long. The CDR3, as DNA: TGCAGCGTTGACCGAGGTGAATCAACTAATGAAAAACTGTTTTTT. This sequence encodes CSVDRGESTNEKLFF.

This clone was detected only once. The rearrangement joins TRBV11-3 to TRBJ1-2, with D tentatively TRBD1 (5 bases). Germline loops: CDR1 SGHNT, CDR2 YENEEA. The V end lost 5 bases, the J end lost 4 bases, and 14 bases lay between the germline ends. The CDR3 contains 14 residues. In nucleotides, the CDR3 is TGTGCCAGCAGCCCCCGGGAGGGGAGCTATGGCTACACCTTC. Translated: CASSPREGSYGYTF. The full variable domain, in which reference TRBV11-3 and TRBJ1-2 provide the parts outside the CDR3, is EAGVVQSPRYKIIEKKQPVAFWCNPISGHNTLYWYLQNLGQGPELLIRYENEEAVDDSQLPKDRFSAERLKGVDSTLKIQPAELGDSAVYLCASSPREGSYGYTFGSGTRLTVV.

The V call is TRBV4-3, the J call TRBJ1-4; the match to TRBD1 covers 7 bases. The germline gives CDR1 LGHNA, CDR2 YSLEER. The V segment lost 2 bases and the J segment 7 bases; nucleotides outside the gene matches: 7. CDR3 size: 15 residues. CDR3 protein: CASSQLTGPSEKLFF. The CDR3 region has the DNA TGCGCCAGCAGCCAATTGACAGGGCCATCTGAAAAACTGTTTTTT.

The CDR3 nucleotides are TGTGCCAGCAGCTTGCAACAGGGTGGCTATGGCTACACCTTC. Its protein product is CASSLQQGGYGYTF. The gene calls are TRBV5-6 and TRBJ1-2; D is possibly TRBD1 (6 bases). Trimming removed 1 base at V and 4 bases at J, with 11 bases between. The CDR3 has 14 residues. Germline V CDR1 and CDR2: SGHDT, YYEEEE.

The rearrangement links TRBV20-1 to TRBJ1-5; 9 nucleotides agree with TRBD1. CDR1 DFQATT and CDR2 SNEGSKA come from the germline V gene (reference sequence). The CDR3 is 15 amino acids. Trimming took 3 bases from V and 4 from J; bases not matched to a gene: 7. This CDR3 reads CSASGGQGVNQPQHF. The CDR3 DNA reads as TGCAGTGCTAGTGGGGGACAGGGTGTAAATCAGCCCCAGCATTTT.

The CDR3 DNA is TGTGCCAGCAGTTACTCTGGGACAGCGCGAAGGGGTGGCTACACCTTC. Translation gives CASSYSGTARRGGYTF. V is TRBV6-5 and J is TRBJ1-2; 7 nucleotides line up with TRBD1. The CDR3 consists of 16 residues. The germline CDR1 and CDR2 sequences are MNHEY and SVGAGI. V trimming: 0 bases; J trimming: 7 bases; junction bases outside the gene matches: 11.

In this sample, this clone turned up once. The chain joins TRBV6-2 or TRBV6-3 to TRBJ2-7; the D gene is possibly TRBD1 (6 bases). This CDR3 region has 15 residues. The germline gives CDR1 MNHEY, CDR2 SVGEGT. The V end was cut by 2 bases, the J end by 3 bases, with 14 bases between. CDR3 region: CASSYLDRVYYEQYF. CDR3 nucleotide sequence: TGTGCCAGCAGTTACCTGGACAGAGTATACTACGAGCAGTACTTC.

The rearrangement joins TRBV6-5 to TRBJ2-1; D is perhaps TRBD1 (5 bases). Germline loops: CDR1 MNHEY, CDR2 SVGAGI. With 6 bases removed from V and 0 bases from J, the gap between germline ends came to 12 bases. The CDR3 covers 15 residues. The CDR3 bases are TGTGCCAGCAGCAAGAGACAGAACTCCTACAATGAGCAGTTCTTC. This codes for CASSKRQNSYNEQFF.

V gene TRBV6-5 combines with J gene TRBJ2-1; TRBD1 matches at 7 bases. Germline values: CDR1 MNHEY, CDR2 SVGAGI. This CDR3 is 15 amino acids long. The V and J ends lost 8 bases and 5 bases, in that order; junction bases with no gene match: 12. Here the CDR3 reads CASRAQGIGNNEQFF. In DNA, the CDR3 is TGTGCCAGCCGGGCACAGGGGATTGGCAACAATGAGCAGTTCTTC.

CDR3 sequence (DNA): TGTGCCAGCAGCGCTCCTCTCAACTTAGAGCAGTACTTC. Translating it yields CASSAPLNLEQYF. This rearrangement joins TRBV3-1 (or the pseudogene TRBV3-2) to TRBJ2-7; D is unresolved. The CDR3 length is 13 residues. Trimming cost V 5 bases and J 7 bases, with 15 bases left between them. Looked up from germline, CDR1 is LGHDT and CDR2 is YNNKEL (reference sequence).

DNA for the CDR3: TGTGCCTGGAGGGGCGGGAGGGCAAAAAATGAGCAGTTCTTC. Protein sequence: CAWRGGRAKNEQFF. The rearrangement uses TRBV30 and TRBJ2-1, with 9 bases matching TRBD2. With V trimmed by 3 bases and J by 7 bases, 7 bases remained unmatched. Germline loops: CDR1 GTSNPN, CDR2 SVGIG (reference sequence). The CDR3 covers 14 residues.